A single sample is the source of the 32 T cell receptor beta chains below, sequenced in a study of CD8 T cells in ankylosing spondylitis. TCRdb analysed the 5' RACE reads with MiXCR anew, one entry per CDR3 protein. The table records 250,000 to 400,000 distinct CDR3 sequences, 9.5% to 13% of them present only once. Material for sequencing was blood, either unsorted or a sorted T cell fraction (not recorded which). The receptors were gathered from a female donor with ankylosing spondylitis or in good health (not recorded which).

This rearrangement joins TRBV11-2 to TRBJ2-1; no clear D gene. CDR3 size: 12 residues. V was shortened by 3 bases and J by 10 bases, with 10 bases between the two germline ends. Germline V gene data show CDR1 as SGHAT and CDR2 as FQNNGV. In nucleotides, the CDR3 is TGTGCCAGCAGCTTGGACCGAACAGAGCAGTTCTTC. Protein product: CASSLDRTEQFF. The full variable domain, with the rest looked up from reference TRBV11-2 and TRBJ2-1, is EAGVAQSPRYKIIEKRQSVAFWCNPISGHATLYWYQQILGQGPKLLIQFQNNGVVDDSQLPKDRFSAERLKGVDSTLKIQPAKLEDSAVYLCASSLDRTEQFFGPGTRLTVL.

In regard to this clonotype: Just one base apart from a much larger clone, this may be a read error. The V call is TRBV6-4, the J call TRBJ2-1, with 8 bases matching TRBD2. The CDR3 consists of 17 residues. Looked up from germline, CDR1 is MRHNA and CDR2 is SNTAGT. The CDR3 DNA reads as TGTGCCAGCAGGGACTCGGCTGGGCGGGGGGCACACAATGAGCAGTTCTTC. Translation gives CASRDSAGRGAHNEQFF.

This clonotype was recorded many times. This sequence joins TRBV20-1 and TRBJ2-3; D ambiguous. The germline V and J ends were trimmed by 6 bases and 0 bases, with 16 bases remaining between them. The CDR3 spans 15 residues. The germline V gene encodes CDR1 DFQATT and CDR2 SNEGSKA (reference sequence). CDR3 sequence: CSADERRYSTDTQYF. In DNA form, the CDR3 reads TGCAGTGCGGACGAGAGAAGATACAGCACAGATACGCAGTATTTT.

Comments on this clonotype: A read error is possible here, since a much larger clone lies one base away. The chain recombines TRBV28 with TRBJ2-5; 8 bases map to TRBD1. This CDR3 is built from 19 residues. The germline V gene has CDR1 MDHEN and CDR2 SYDVKM. V shed 6 bases and J 2 bases; nucleotides not matched to a gene: 20. The CDR3 nucleotides read TGTGCCAGCAGCCTAGGGGCGGGACAGGAGACCTATCGACAAGAGACCCAGTACTTC. Translated, it gives CASSLGAGQETYRQETQYF. Full variable domain (rest looked up from reference TRBV28 and TRBJ2-5): DVKVTQSSRYLVKRTGEKVFLECVQDMDHENMFWYRQDPGLGLRLIYFSYDVKMKEKGDIPEGYSVSREKKERFSLILESASTNQTSMYLCASSLGAGQETYRQETQYFGPGTRLLVL.

V gene TRBV7-7 combines with J gene TRBJ2-2; 8 bases are shared with TRBD1. The V gene's germline CDR1 is SSHAT and CDR2 FNYEAQ (reference sequence). The CDR3 sequence is 14 residues long. The trim removed 11 bases at V and 3 bases at J, leaving 8 bases unmatched. The CDR3 protein is CAVGKDRDTGELFF. The CDR3 DNA reads TGTGCCGTAGGAAAGGACAGGGACACCGGGGAGCTGTTTTTT.

With respect to this clonotype: A read error may explain this, as a much larger clone is one base away. J is TRBJ2-6 and V is TRBV5-1; TRBD1 is a possible D gene (5 bases). Germline values: CDR1 SGHRS, CDR2 YFSETQ. This CDR3 is built from 15 residues. As DNA, the CDR3 is TGCGCCAGCAGCTTGGAACCCTCTGGGGCCAACATCCTGACTTTC. The encoded protein is CASSLEPSGANILTF.

The chain is built from TRBV5-1 and TRBJ2-2; D unclear. The CDR3 runs to 14 residues. Germline V CDR1 and CDR2: SGHRS, YFSETQ. Trimming removed 1 base at V and 4 bases at J, with 8 bases between. The CDR3 DNA reads TGCGCCAGCAGCTTGAAGTCCGCCACCGGGGAGCTGTTTTTT. Amino acid sequence: CASSLKSATGELFF.

Ten or more counts support this clonotype. The J gene is TRBJ1-2, the V gene TRBV20-1, with D hard to call. The CDR3 loop spans 12 amino acids. Trimming took off 3 bases at V and 4 bases at J, with 9 bases between the two ends. From germline, CDR1 is DFQATT and CDR2 SNEGSKA (reference sequence). This chain's CDR3 is CSASLSSYGYTF. DNA for the CDR3: TGCAGTGCTAGCTTATCTTCCTATGGCTACACCTTC.

This clonotype was observed many times. The rearrangement joins TRBV5-1 to TRBJ2-2; D gene ambiguous. The V end lost 3 bases, the J end lost 8 bases, and 8 bases lay between the germline ends. CDR3 length equals 12 residues. Germline assignment: CDR1 SGHRS and CDR2 YFSETQ. The CDR3 sequence: CASSSEVGELFF. As DNA, the CDR3 is TGCGCCAGCAGCTCCGAAGTGGGGGAGCTGTTTTTT. Full variable domain (remainder filled in from reference TRBV5-1 and TRBJ2-2): KAGVTQTPRYLIKTRGQQVTLSCSPISGHRSVSWYQQTPGQGLQFLFEYFSETQRNKGNFPGRFSGRQFSNSRSEMNVSTLELGDSALYLCASSSEVGELFFGEGSRLTVL.

This clonotype was observed a handful of times. This sequence joins TRBV5-1 and TRBJ2-7, with D hard to call. The CDR3 length is 14 residues. CDR1 is SGHRS and CDR2 is YFSETQ in the germline V gene. The ends were cut back, 2 bases at V and 6 bases at J, with 15 bases in the middle. The CDR3 DNA reads TGCGCCAGCAGCTTAAATTCCCTACTTGGCGAGCAGTACTTC. Encoded protein: CASSLNSLLGEQYF.

This rearrangement joins TRBV7-2 to TRBJ2-7; the match to TRBD2 covers 9 bases. This CDR3 is 17 amino acids long. The trim removed 3 bases at V and 2 bases at J, leaving 11 bases unmatched. CDR1 and CDR2 from the germline V gene are SGHTA and FQGNSA. This chain's CDR3 is CASSFSRASGATYEQYF. DNA of the CDR3: TGTGCCAGCAGCTTTTCCAGGGCTAGCGGGGCAACCTACGAGCAGTACTTC.

This clonotype was seen only a few times. The chain joins TRBV7-9 to TRBJ2-7; tentatively, D is TRBD1 (6 bases). This CDR3 is built from 16 residues. V lost 4 bases and J lost 2, with 18 bases in between. Germline V lookup: CDR1 SEHNR, CDR2 FQNEAQ (reference sequence). The CDR3 DNA sequence: TGTGCCAGCAGCTCGTCAACAGGGTCTAAGGCCTACGAGCAGTACTTC. Translating it yields CASSSSTGSKAYEQYF.

This clonotype was counted at least ten times. V and J are TRBV20-1 and TRBJ2-2; no clear D. Between the trimmed V and J ends, which lost 3 bases and 2 bases, there was a span of 4 bases. The CDR3 has 12 amino acids. The germline gives CDR1 DFQATT, CDR2 SNEGSKA (reference sequence). CDR3: CSASINTGELFF. Written as DNA, the CDR3 is TGCAGTGCTAGCATAAACACCGGGGAGCTGTTTTTT.

This clonotype was observed many times. The chain couples TRBV5-6 to TRBJ1-1, with 8 positions matching TRBD1. Germline V gene lookup returns CDR1 SGHDT and CDR2 YYEEEE. The ends lost 0 bases at V and 10 bases at J; junction bases unmatched: 2. There are 12 residues in the CDR3. CDR3 residues: CASSLVRGRAFF. CDR3 nucleotides: TGTGCCAGCAGCTTGGTCAGGGGGCGAGCTTTCTTT.

The chain has TRBV20-1 and TRBJ2-1; TRBD2 agrees at 8 bases. With 4 bases clipped from V and 8 bases from J, the junction kept 13 bases outside the gene matches. The CDR3 has 15 residues. CDR1 is DFQATT and CDR2 is SNEGSKA in the germline V gene (reference sequence). The CDR3 reads CSATSPSGGVHEQFF. CDR3 DNA sequence: TGCAGTGCTACTAGCCCCAGCGGGGGTGTCCATGAGCAGTTCTTC.

This clonotype occurred many times. The chain carries TRBV12-3 or TRBV12-4 and TRBJ2-1; 7 nucleotides match TRBD2. The CDR3 is 15 residues long. Trimming at V came to 6 bases and at J to 2 bases, leaving 7 bases not matched to a gene. Written as DNA, the CDR3 is TGTGCCAGCAGCCCCGGGGGAGGGGCCTACAATGAGCAGTTCTTC. As protein: CASSPGGGAYNEQFF.

The chain uses TRBV12-3 or TRBV12-4 and TRBJ2-3, with 10 positions matching TRBD2. CDR3 length: 14 amino acids. The V and J ends lost 6 bases and 5 bases, in that order; junction bases with no gene match: 5. The CDR3 nucleotides read TGTGCCAGCAGGCTACTAGCGGGGATAGATACGCAGTATTTT. It yields the protein CASRLLAGIDTQYF.

There are many counts of this clonotype. It may be a read error: a sequence one base away is much more abundant. This chain links TRBV5-1 with TRBJ1-2; D is ambiguous. The CDR3 runs 13 residues. CDR1 is SGHRS, CDR2 YFSETQ, per germline. V dropped 0 bases and J dropped 2 bases, with 5 bases sitting between them. The CDR3 spells CASSLVQNYGYTF. The CDR3 DNA reads TGCGCCAGCAGCTTGGTACAGAACTATGGCTACACCTTC.

This clonotype was observed many times. V usage is TRBV7-9 and J usage is TRBJ2-1; D unresolved. The CDR3 covers 15 residues. The V end was cut by 5 bases, the J end by 0 bases, with 11 bases between. CDR1 SEHNR and CDR2 FQNEAQ come from the germline V gene (reference sequence). The CDR3 DNA reads as TGTGCCAGCAGCCCTCGGGTGTTCTCCTACAATGAGCAGTTCTTC. It yields the protein CASSPRVFSYNEQFF.

Concerning this clonotype itself: The germline gene is not matched at one end of the junction; a read error may be the cause. V and J are TRBV29-1 and TRBJ2-4, with TRBD2 identical over 13 bases. Germline V gene data show CDR1 as SQVTM and CDR2 as ANQGSEA. There are 13 residues in the CDR3. The CDR3 is CSGRLAGGTSQSF. The CDR3 nucleotides are TGCAGCGGGAGACTAGCGGGAGGAACTAGTCAGTCCTTC.

This clonotype was seen at least ten times. The rearrangement uses TRBV3-1 and TRBJ2-2, with 11 positions matching TRBD2. J gave up 4 bases and V 11 bases, and 3 bases lay outside the gene matches. This CDR3 has 13 residues. Germline CDR1 and CDR2: LGHDT and YNNKEL (reference sequence). The CDR3, as DNA: TGTGCCGGGGGGACTAGCGGCACCGGGGAGCTGTTTTTT. This translates into CAGGTSGTGELFF.

The sample holds many counts of this clonotype. The V call is TRBV7-2, the J call TRBJ1-1; D remains unclear. The germline gives CDR1 SGHTA, CDR2 FQGNSA. Trimming took off 5 bases at V and 4 bases at J, with 11 bases between the two ends. The CDR3 is made up of 13 amino acids. The chain's CDR3 is CASSLDGRTEAFF. The CDR3 DNA reads TGTGCCAGCAGCCTAGATGGCCGCACTGAAGCTTTCTTT.

At least ten counts were recorded for this clonotype. The chain uses TRBV5-6 and TRBJ2-3; possible D gene TRBD1, 5 bases. CDR1 and CDR2 from the germline V gene are SGHDT and YYEEEE. Trimming removed 0 bases from V and 9 bases from J, with 11 bases in between. This CDR3 has 13 residues. CDR3 DNA sequence: TGTGCCAGCAGCTTGGCCAGGGCCGGGACGCAGTATTTT. The encoded protein is CASSLARAGTQYF.

V usage is TRBV7-2 and J usage is TRBJ2-7, with D possibly TRBD1 on 6 matching bases. From germline, CDR1 is SGHTA and CDR2 FQGNSA. V gave up 5 bases and J gave up 0 bases, with 11 bases separating them. CDR3 size: 14 residues. The CDR3: CASSPQTGSYEQYF. For the CDR3, the DNA is TGTGCCAGCAGCCCCCAGACAGGCTCCTACGAGCAGTACTTC.

A remark on this clonotype: It may be a read error: a sequence one base away is much more abundant. This rearrangement joins TRBV5-5 to TRBJ2-5, with 9 bases matching TRBD2. Germline V lookup: CDR1 SGHKS, CDR2 YYEKEE (reference sequence). CDR3 length: 14 amino acids. CDR3: CAGSSTSGQETQYF. The CDR3 region has the DNA TGTGCCGGCAGCTCGACTAGCGGCCAAGAGACCCAGTACTTC.

This clonotype was seen repeatedly, ten times or more. V gene TRBV30 combines with J gene TRBJ2-3; no reliable D call. V was clipped by 2 bases and J by 8 bases, with 8 bases between them. The length of the CDR3 is 11 residues. Germline V gene sequence: CDR1 GTSNPN, CDR2 SVGIG (reference sequence). The DNA for the CDR3 is TGTGCCTGGAGTCCCCGGACTACGCAGTATTTT. Translating it yields CAWSPRTTQYF.

The chain combines TRBV13 with TRBJ2-1; D perhaps matches TRBD2 (6 bases). This CDR3 has 15 residues. Trimming cost V 6 bases and J 10 bases, with 22 bases left between them. Germline CDR1 PRHDT, CDR2 FYEKMQ (reference sequence). The CDR3 reads CASSSRGTELGEQFF. The CDR3 bases are TGTGCCAGCAGTTCCCGGGGGACCGAGCTCGGGGAGCAGTTCTTC. Complete variable domain (other parts from reference TRBV13 and TRBJ2-1): AAGVIQSPRHLIKEKRETATLKCYPIPRHDTVYWYQQGPGQDPQFLISFYEKMQSDKGSIPDRFSAQQFSDYHSELNMSSLELGDSALYFCASSSRGTELGEQFFGPGTRLTVL.

The chain employs TRBV12-3 or TRBV12-4 and TRBJ2-2; D may be TRBD2 (5 bases). The CDR3 is 15 amino acids. V was shortened by 3 bases and J by 6 bases, with 14 bases between the two germline ends. The CDR3 protein is CASSLKGGLSGELFF. In nucleotides, the CDR3 is TGTGCCAGCAGTTTGAAGGGCGGGCTGTCCGGGGAGCTGTTTTTT.

Concerning this clonotype: One base away lies a much larger clone, so this may be a sequencing read error. V gene TRBV5-1 combines with J gene TRBJ1-1; no reliable D call. The V gene's germline CDR1 is SGHRS and CDR2 YFSETQ. This CDR3 is built from 13 residues. Trimming pared 2 bases from V and 3 bases from J, leaving 8 bases between. CDR3 residues: CASSFGEYTEAFF. The CDR3 region has the DNA TGCGCCAGCAGCTTTGGAGAGTACACTGAAGCTTTCTTT. Using reference TRBV5-1 and TRBJ1-1 for the parts outside the CDR3, the full variable domain is KAGVTQTPRYLIKTRGQQVTLSCSPISGHRSVSWYQQTPGQGLQFLFEYFSETQRNKGNFPGRFSGRQFSNSRSEMNVSTLELGDSALYLCASSFGEYTEAFFGQGTRLTVV.

This clonotype appeared many times. V and J are TRBV5-1 and TRBJ2-3; D possibly corresponds to TRBD2 (5 bases). Trimming pared 0 bases from V and 2 bases from J, leaving 7 bases between. This CDR3 has 14 residues. CDR1 and CDR2 (germline): SGHRS, YFSETQ. CDR3 in DNA: TGCGCCAGCAGCTTGGGGGAGTTCACAGATACGCAGTATTTT. It encodes CASSLGEFTDTQYF.

Ten or more counts support this clonotype. The chain uses TRBV12-3 or TRBV12-4 and TRBJ2-1; D remains ambiguous. CDR3 length: 12 residues. V gave up 1 base and J gave up 9 bases, with 7 bases separating them. This CDR3 reads CASSLGIGEQFF. Here the CDR3 DNA reads TGTGCCAGCAGTTTAGGGATCGGTGAGCAGTTCTTC.

The gene calls are TRBV6-1 and TRBJ2-4; TRBD1 matches 9 bases. CDR3 length: 14 amino acids. V gave up 8 bases and J gave up 8 bases; unmatched junction bases: 10. Per germline, CDR1 MNHNS and CDR2 SASEGT. The CDR3 is CASLPGQGGDIQYF. CDR3 coding DNA: TGTGCCAGCCTACCGGGACAGGGAGGAGACATTCAGTACTTC.